Listed below are T cell receptor beta chains from one sample, sequenced in a study of T cell clones after liver transplantation. Generated by immunoSEQ multiplex PCR, the TCRdb table keeps only in-frame clones and is missing some. Here the sample spans about 72,000 clones, 90% being singletons. Sequencing used CD4+ T cells from blood, obtained before liver transplant. Receptors were obtained from a human donor who received a liver transplant. Both conserved end residues are part of each CDR3. A D gene is named only where the DNA matches it firmly. For some rows the clone size is stated as once, few or many, or as a class when expanded; others skip it.

clone size,V gene,D gene,J gene,CDR3 DNA,CDR3 protein
once,TRBV28,NA,TRBJ1-2,TGTGCCAGCAGTGATTTGGGTGGCTACACCTTC,CASSDLGGYTF
NA,TRBV21-1,NA,TRBJ2-1,TGTGCCAGCAGCAAAACAACAGTTCCCTACAATGAGCAGTTCTTC,CASSKTTVPYNEQFF
NA,TRBV11-2,TRBD2,TRBJ2-5,TGTGCCAGCAGCTTAAGCGGGACCATAGAGACCCAGTACTTC,CASSLSGTIETQYF
NA,TRBV18,NA,TRBJ2-6,TGTGCCAGCTCACTTCACCAGGGCCATTACTCTGGGGCCAACGTCCTGACTTTC,CASSLHQGHYSGANVLTF
NA,TRBV2,TRBD2,TRBJ2-1,TGTGCCAGCAGTGAAGTTACTAGCGCGGAGCAGTTCTTC,CASSEVTSAEQFF
NA,TRBV27,TRBD2,TRBJ2-1,TGTGCCAGCTCCCTCACTAGCGGGAGATTCTACAATGAGCAGTTCTTC,CASSLTSGRFYNEQFF
NA,TRBV2,TRBD1,TRBJ1-1,TGTGCCAGCAGATTGACAGGGGGGAAGGCCATGAACACTGAAGCTTTCTTT,CASRLTGGKAMNTEAFF
NA,TRBV28,NA,TRBJ2-2,TGTGCCAGCAGTTCTCAGACTAGAAACACCGGGGAGCTGTTTTTT,CASSSQTRNTGELFF
NA,TRBV9,TRBD2,TRBJ2-1,TGTGCCAGCAGCGTAGAGTCTGGACTAGCGGCTTCCTACAATGAGCAGTTCTTC,CASSVESGLAASYNEQFF
NA,TRBV5-5,NA,TRBJ2-7,TGTGCCAGCAGCTCGGAACAGCGTACCTACTACGAGCAGTACTTC,CASSSEQRTYYEQYF
NA,TRBV19,TRBD1,TRBJ1-5,TGTGCCAGTAGCCGACAGGGTGGGAATAGCAATCAGCCCCAGCATTTT,CASSRQGGNSNQPQHF
NA,TRBV2,TRBD1,TRBJ2-3,TGTGCCAGCAGTTTCCAAGGACAGGGGTTAGGAGATACGCAGTATTTT,CASSFQGQGLGDTQYF
NA,TRBV6-6,TRBD2,TRBJ2-7,TGTGCCAGCAGTGACTCTAGCGGGAGTCTGAAGCAGTACTTC,CASSDSSGSLKQYF
once,TRBV5-1,NA,TRBJ2-5,TGCGCCAGCAGCTTCTTCGGGAGTGAAGAGACCCAGTACTTC,CASSFFGSEETQYF
NA,TRBV18,TRBD1,TRBJ2-2,TGTGCCAGCTCACCACCGGGACAGGGCCCGAACACCGGGGAGCTGTTTTTT,CASSPPGQGPNTGELFF
once,TRBV11-3,NA,TRBJ2-2,TGTGCCAGCAGCTTAGGATTGCGGGAAGATACCGGGGAGCTGTTTTTT,CASSLGLREDTGELFF
NA,TRBV28,NA,TRBJ2-3,TGTGCCAGCACCCTTGCCGCTGGGTCAGATACGCAGTATTTT,CASTLAAGSDTQYF
NA,TRBV15,NA,TRBJ1-2,TGTGCCACCAGCAGGGGACGCGGAACAGGGTTAGGCTACACCTTC,CATSRGRGTGLGYTF
few,TRBV4-3,TRBD1,TRBJ2-1,TGCGCCAGCAGCCCCACAGGGGCGATGTATGAGCAGTTCTTC,CASSPTGAMYEQFF
once,TRBV15,NA,TRBJ1-4,TGTGCCACCAGCAGAGAAGGCGAAAAACTGTTTTTT,CATSREGEKLFF
NA,TRBV6-5,NA,TRBJ2-1,TGTGCCAGCACCTCGGGAACCTACAATGAGCAGTTCTTC,CASTSGTYNEQFF
NA,TRBV11-3,NA,TRBJ2-7,TGTGCCAGCAGCCCTTTCCTACAGAAGACCAACGAGCAGTACTTC,CASSPFLQKTNEQYF
NA,TRBV10-3,NA,TRBJ2-1,TGTGCCATCAGTGAGATGTACGAGCAGTTCTTC,CAISEMYEQFF
NA,TRBV7-2,NA,TRBJ1-3,TGTGCCAGCAGCTTAACGGGGGCGATTGCTGGAAACACCATATATTTT,CASSLTGAIAGNTIYF
NA,TRBV29-1,NA,TRBJ1-2,TGCAGCGTTACAGGTGCCTATGGCTACACCTTC,CSVTGAYGYTF
NA,TRBV10-3,NA,TRBJ1-2,TGTGCCATCAGTGGTACAGACTGGGCCTATGGCTACACCTTC,CAISGTDWAYGYTF
NA,TRBV7-3,NA,TRBJ2-3,TGTGCCAGCAGCAAGGGACAATCCCCTAGCACAGATACGCAGTATTTT,CASSKGQSPSTDTQYF
few,TRBV28,TRBD1,TRBJ1-4,TGTGCCAGCAGCTACGGGACAGGTTTTTACGAAAAACTGTTTTTT,CASSYGTGFYEKLFF
NA,TRBV4-2,TRBD2,TRBJ2-2,TGTGCCAGCAGCCCTACCCCTAGCGGGAGGGGAACGAACACCGGGGAGCTGTTTTTT,CASSPTPSGRGTNTGELFF
NA,TRBV18,TRBD1,TRBJ1-1,TGTGCCAGCTCACTGAACAGGGGGTTGGAGACTGAAGCTTTCTTT,CASSLNRGLETEAFF
NA,TRBV12-5,NA,TRBJ1-3,TGTGCTAGTGGGGTCATTGGGGGTGGAAACACCATATATTTT,CASGVIGGGNTIYF
NA,TRBV14,TRBD2,TRBJ2-1,TGTGCCAGCAGCCAACCTGGACTAGCGGGAGGCAATGAGCAGTTCTTC,CASSQPGLAGGNEQFF
NA,TRBV28,NA,TRBJ2-7,TGTGCCAGCAGTGTTAGGGGGTACGAGCAGTACTTC,CASSVRGYEQYF
NA,TRBV7-9,NA,TRBJ2-5,TGTGCCAGCAGCTTAGCTCAGGTCCAGTACTTC,CASSLAQVQYF
NA,TRBV27,NA,TRBJ2-7,TGTGCCAGCAGTTTAATGAGCCATGGCTCTGGGGAGCAGTACTTC,CASSLMSHGSGEQYF
once,TRBV5-1,TRBD2,TRBJ2-2,TGCGCCAGCAGCCCCGCCACCGGTCTAGCGGGAGTAATCACCGGGGAGCTGTTTTTT,CASSPATGLAGVITGELFF
NA,TRBV7-9,NA,TRBJ2-7,TGTGCCAGCAGCAAGGACAATTCCTACGAGCAGTACTTC,CASSKDNSYEQYF
once,TRBV5-4,NA,TRBJ1-4,TGTGCCAGCAGCTTGGGGCTGGGTGAAAAACTGTTTTTT,CASSLGLGEKLFF
NA,TRBV18,TRBD1,TRBJ2-7,TGTGCCAGCTCACCAAACGCGGACAGGGGCGGCGAGCAGTACTTC,CASSPNADRGGEQYF
NA,TRBV6-6,NA,TRBJ2-1,TGTGCCAGCAGTATCGGGGACCCAGCCTACAATGAGCAGTTCTTC,CASSIGDPAYNEQFF
NA,TRBV7-9,NA,TRBJ2-5,TGTGCCAGCAGCTTATTACAAGGCTACCGTGGGGAGACCCAGTACTTC,CASSLLQGYRGETQYF
once,TRBV29-1,TRBD2,TRBJ2-1,TGCAGCGTTGATTTGGGACTAGCGTACAATGAGCAGTTCTTC,CSVDLGLAYNEQFF
few,TRBV6-4,NA,TRBJ2-1,TGTGCCAGCAGTGACTTTGTGGATGAGCAGTTCTTC,CASSDFVDEQFF